The rows below give T cell receptor beta chains drawn from one sample of a study of control samples from healthy donors and cancer patients. Assay: immunoSEQ multiplex PCR; the TCRdb copy retains only in-frame clones and omits some. Seen here are under 130,000 clones, 83% observed once, and the top ten hold about 13%. The sequencing input was blood. Receptor source: a woman in her fifties or sixties in good health. Both conserved end residues are part of each CDR3. Fields, in order: J gene, V gene, CDR3 length, clone size, D gene, CDR3 DNA, CDR3 protein. A D gene is named only where the DNA matches it firmly. The listing skips clone size in some rows; elsewhere it reads once, few, many or a size class.

j_call: TRBJ2-1; v_call: TRBV3-1/TRBV3-2; cdr3_length: 15; clone_size: once; d_call: .; cdr3_nt: TGTGCCAGCAGCCTCCTTATGAGCTCCTACAATGAGCAGTTCTTC; cdr3_aa: CASSLLMSSYNEQFF
j_call: TRBJ2-5; v_call: TRBV1; cdr3_length: 19; clone_size: .; d_call: .; cdr3_nt: TGCACCAGCAGCCAAGTTTGGTCGTTTAGCGGAGAACCTCAAGAGACCCAGTACTTC; cdr3_aa: CTSSQVWSFSGEPQETQYF
j_call: TRBJ1-2; v_call: TRBV30; cdr3_length: 13; clone_size: once; d_call: .; cdr3_nt: TGTGCCTGGAGTGTACAGGGCTACTATGGCTACACCTTC; cdr3_aa: CAWSVQGYYGYTF
j_call: TRBJ1-6; v_call: TRBV5-1; cdr3_length: 15; clone_size: .; d_call: .; cdr3_nt: TGCGCCAGCAGCTTATGGGGGGGAACCGATTCACCCCTCCACTTT; cdr3_aa: CASSLWGGTDSPLHF
j_call: TRBJ1-6; v_call: TRBV9; cdr3_length: 14; clone_size: few; d_call: .; cdr3_nt: TGTGCCAGCAGCGCACAGTTTGATAATTCACCCCTCCACTTT; cdr3_aa: CASSAQFDNSPLHF
j_call: TRBJ2-7; v_call: TRBV7-3; cdr3_length: 18; clone_size: once; d_call: TRBD1; cdr3_nt: TGTGCCAGCAGCTTAAAGTTTCCGGACAGGGGCCAGAACTACGAGCAGTACTTC; cdr3_aa: CASSLKFPDRGQNYEQYF
j_call: TRBJ1-4; v_call: TRBV6-5; cdr3_length: 15; clone_size: .; d_call: .; cdr3_nt: TGTGCCAGCAGTTACCGCAGTTCAACTAATGAAAAACTGTTTTTT; cdr3_aa: CASSYRSSTNEKLFF
j_call: TRBJ2-2; v_call: TRBV27; cdr3_length: 17; clone_size: .; d_call: TRBD2; cdr3_nt: TGTGCCAGCAGGCCTCTTACCGGGACTAGCGACACCGGGGAGCTGTTTTTT; cdr3_aa: CASRPLTGTSDTGELFF
j_call: TRBJ1-2; v_call: TRBV6-2/TRBV6-3; cdr3_length: 16; clone_size: .; d_call: .; cdr3_nt: TGTGCCAGCAGTTACATTATCGGACAGCCTGATAATGGCTACACCTTC; cdr3_aa: CASSYIIGQPDNGYTF
j_call: TRBJ1-5; v_call: TRBV27; cdr3_length: 13; clone_size: .; d_call: .; cdr3_nt: TGTGCCAGCAGTTTAAGGGGTTATCAGCCCCAGCATTTT; cdr3_aa: CASSLRGYQPQHF
j_call: TRBJ2-1; v_call: TRBV12-3/TRBV12-4; cdr3_length: 11; clone_size: .; d_call: .; cdr3_nt: TGTGCCAGCAGTTTAACGACTGAGCAGTTCTTC; cdr3_aa: CASSLTTEQFF
j_call: TRBJ2-7; v_call: TRBV6-2/TRBV6-3; cdr3_length: 17; clone_size: .; d_call: TRBD2; cdr3_nt: TGTGCCAGCAGTTACTCGGGGGGCGCGGGAGGGATGCACGAGCAGTACTTC; cdr3_aa: CASSYSGGAGGMHEQYF
j_call: TRBJ2-1; v_call: TRBV28; cdr3_length: 15; clone_size: .; d_call: .; cdr3_nt: TGTGCCAGCAGTTTAGACTGGAGCTCCTACAATGAGCAGTTCTTC; cdr3_aa: CASSLDWSSYNEQFF
j_call: TRBJ2-7; v_call: TRBV5-6; cdr3_length: 11; clone_size: .; d_call: .; cdr3_nt: TGTGCCAGCAGCTTGGACTACGAGCAGTACTTC; cdr3_aa: CASSLDYEQYF
j_call: TRBJ1-1; v_call: TRBV12-5; cdr3_length: 13; clone_size: .; d_call: .; cdr3_nt: TGTGCTAGTGGTTTCCAGGGGAACACTGAAGCTTTCTTT; cdr3_aa: CASGFQGNTEAFF
j_call: TRBJ2-7; v_call: TRBV28; cdr3_length: 16; clone_size: .; d_call: .; cdr3_nt: TGTGCCAGCTTCAACCCGGGGAAGAACCTCTCCTACGAGCAGTACTTC; cdr3_aa: CASFNPGKNLSYEQYF
j_call: TRBJ2-5; v_call: TRBV2; cdr3_length: 14; clone_size: .; d_call: TRBD1; cdr3_nt: TGTGCCAGCAGTGAAGGGACAGGCCAAGAGACCCAGTACTTC; cdr3_aa: CASSEGTGQETQYF
j_call: TRBJ1-4; v_call: TRBV3-1/TRBV3-2; cdr3_length: 14; clone_size: .; d_call: TRBD1; cdr3_nt: TGTGCCAGCAGCCAGGAGAGGACAGGCCTTAAGCTGTTTTTT; cdr3_aa: CASSQERTGLKLFF
j_call: TRBJ1-4; v_call: TRBV7-9; cdr3_length: 14; clone_size: .; d_call: .; cdr3_nt: TGTGCCAGCAGCCGATCGACGGGGATCGAAAAACTGTTTTTT; cdr3_aa: CASSRSTGIEKLFF
j_call: TRBJ2-7; v_call: TRBV6-5; cdr3_length: 12; clone_size: .; d_call: TRBD1; cdr3_nt: TGTGCCAGCAGTAGGACAGGGGGCGAGCAGTACTTC; cdr3_aa: CASSRTGGEQYF
j_call: TRBJ2-1; v_call: TRBV24-1; cdr3_length: 15; clone_size: .; d_call: TRBD2; cdr3_nt: TGTGCCACCAGTGGGGCTAGCGGGAGTCACAATGAGCAGTTCTTC; cdr3_aa: CATSGASGSHNEQFF
j_call: TRBJ2-2; v_call: TRBV5-4; cdr3_length: 16; clone_size: .; d_call: .; cdr3_nt: TGTGCCAGCAATAAGGACCCCGGGTCGAACACCGGGGAGCTGTTTTTT; cdr3_aa: CASNKDPGSNTGELFF